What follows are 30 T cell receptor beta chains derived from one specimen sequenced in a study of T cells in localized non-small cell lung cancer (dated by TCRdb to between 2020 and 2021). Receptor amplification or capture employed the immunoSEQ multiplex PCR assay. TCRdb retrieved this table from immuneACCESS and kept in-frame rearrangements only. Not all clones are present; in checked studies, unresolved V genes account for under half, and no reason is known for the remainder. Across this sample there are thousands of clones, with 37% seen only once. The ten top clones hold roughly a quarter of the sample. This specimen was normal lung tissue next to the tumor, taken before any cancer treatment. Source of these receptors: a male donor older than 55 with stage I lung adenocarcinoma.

CDR3 coding DNA: TGTGCCTGGAGTGCTACCCCCCAGGGACCCCAGCATTTT. This translates into CAWSATPQGPQHF. The chain links TRBV30 to TRBJ1-5; tentatively, D is TRBD1 (5 bases). Trimming pared 1 base from V and 10 bases from J, leaving 14 bases between. Germline lookup yields CDR1 GTSNPN and CDR2 SVGIG (reference sequence). The CDR3 contains 13 residues.

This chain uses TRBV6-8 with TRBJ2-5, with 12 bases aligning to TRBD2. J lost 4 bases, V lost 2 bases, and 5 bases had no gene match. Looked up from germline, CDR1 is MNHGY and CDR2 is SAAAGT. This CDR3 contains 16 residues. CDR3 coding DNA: TGTGCCAGCAGTTACCGGGCTAGCGGGGGGGCAGAGACCCAGTACTTC. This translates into CASSYRASGGAETQYF.

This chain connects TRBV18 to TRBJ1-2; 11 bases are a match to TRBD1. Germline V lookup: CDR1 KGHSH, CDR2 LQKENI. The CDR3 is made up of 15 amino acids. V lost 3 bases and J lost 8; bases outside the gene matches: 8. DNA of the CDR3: TGTGCCAGCTCACCGTCCGGGACAGGGGGAGGAGGCTACACCTTC. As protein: CASSPSGTGGGGYTF.

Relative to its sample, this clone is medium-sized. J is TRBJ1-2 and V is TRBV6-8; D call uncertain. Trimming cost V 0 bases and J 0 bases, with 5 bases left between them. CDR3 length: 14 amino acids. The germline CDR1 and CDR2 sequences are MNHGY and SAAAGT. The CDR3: CASSYSPANYGYTF. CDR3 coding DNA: TGTGCCAGCAGTTACTCCCCGGCTAACTATGGCTACACCTTC.

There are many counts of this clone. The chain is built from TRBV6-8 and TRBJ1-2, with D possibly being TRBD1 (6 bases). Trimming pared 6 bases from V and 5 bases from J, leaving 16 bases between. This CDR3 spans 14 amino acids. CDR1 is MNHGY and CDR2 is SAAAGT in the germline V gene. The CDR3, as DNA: TGTGCCAGCAGACAGGGTCTTGGAGCTTATGGCTACACCTTC. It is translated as CASRQGLGAYGYTF.

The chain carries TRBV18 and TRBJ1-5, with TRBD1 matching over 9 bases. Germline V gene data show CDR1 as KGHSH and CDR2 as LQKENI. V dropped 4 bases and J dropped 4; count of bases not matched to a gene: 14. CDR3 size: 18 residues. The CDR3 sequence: CASSQIQGALSENQPQHF. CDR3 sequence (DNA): TGTGCCAGCTCACAAATACAGGGGGCCCTGTCCGAAAATCAGCCCCAGCATTTT.

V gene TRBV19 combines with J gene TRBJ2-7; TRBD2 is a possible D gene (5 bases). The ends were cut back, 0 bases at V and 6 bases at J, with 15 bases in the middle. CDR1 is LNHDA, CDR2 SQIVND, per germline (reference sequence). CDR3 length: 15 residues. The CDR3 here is CASSIDLASRGEQYF. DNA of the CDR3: TGTGCCAGTAGTATAGATTTGGCTAGCCGTGGCGAGCAGTACTTC.

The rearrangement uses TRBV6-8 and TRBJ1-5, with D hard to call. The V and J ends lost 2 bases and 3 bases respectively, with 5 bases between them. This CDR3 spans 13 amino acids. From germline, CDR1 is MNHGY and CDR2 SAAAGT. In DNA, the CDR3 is TGTGCCAGCAGTTACAATGTCAATCAGCCCCAGCATTTT. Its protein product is CASSYNVNQPQHF.

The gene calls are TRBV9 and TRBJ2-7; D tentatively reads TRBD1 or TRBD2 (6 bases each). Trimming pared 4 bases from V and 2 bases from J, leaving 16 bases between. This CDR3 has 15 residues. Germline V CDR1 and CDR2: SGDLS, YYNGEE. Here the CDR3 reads CASSPGAGGTYEQYF. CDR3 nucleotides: TGTGCCAGCAGCCCAGGGGCAGGAGGGACCTACGAGCAGTACTTC.

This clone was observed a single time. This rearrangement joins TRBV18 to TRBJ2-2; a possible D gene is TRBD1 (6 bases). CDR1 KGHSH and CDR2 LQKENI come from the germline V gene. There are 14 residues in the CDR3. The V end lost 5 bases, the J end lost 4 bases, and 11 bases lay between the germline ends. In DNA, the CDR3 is TGTGCCAGCTCAGACAGGACAGTCACCGGGGAGCTGTTTTTT. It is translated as CASSDRTVTGELFF.

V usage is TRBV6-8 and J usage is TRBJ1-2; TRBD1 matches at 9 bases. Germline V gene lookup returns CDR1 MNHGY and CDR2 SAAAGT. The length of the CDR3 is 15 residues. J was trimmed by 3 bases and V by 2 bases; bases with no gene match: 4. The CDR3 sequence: CASSYGDRGDYGYTF. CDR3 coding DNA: TGTGCCAGCAGTTACGGAGACAGGGGGGACTATGGCTACACCTTC.

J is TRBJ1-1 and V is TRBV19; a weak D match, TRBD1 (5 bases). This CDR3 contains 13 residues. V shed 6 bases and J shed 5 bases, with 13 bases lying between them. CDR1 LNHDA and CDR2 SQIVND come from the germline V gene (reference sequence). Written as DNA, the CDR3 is TGTGCCAGTAGACAGACGCGGACAACTGAAGCTTTCTTT. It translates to CASRQTRTTEAFF.

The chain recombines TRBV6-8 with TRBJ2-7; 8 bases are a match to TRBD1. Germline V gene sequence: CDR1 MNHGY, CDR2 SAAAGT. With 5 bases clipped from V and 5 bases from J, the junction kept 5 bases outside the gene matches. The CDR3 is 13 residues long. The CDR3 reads CASSKGQVDEQYF. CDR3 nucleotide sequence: TGTGCCAGCAGTAAGGGACAGGTCGACGAGCAGTACTTC.

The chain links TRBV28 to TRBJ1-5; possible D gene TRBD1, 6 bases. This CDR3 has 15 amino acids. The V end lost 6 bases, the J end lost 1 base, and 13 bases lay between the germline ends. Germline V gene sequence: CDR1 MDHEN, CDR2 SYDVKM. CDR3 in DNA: TGTGCCAGCAGCCTCAGGACAGTAAGCAATCAGCCCCAGCATTTT. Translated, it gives CASSLRTVSNQPQHF.

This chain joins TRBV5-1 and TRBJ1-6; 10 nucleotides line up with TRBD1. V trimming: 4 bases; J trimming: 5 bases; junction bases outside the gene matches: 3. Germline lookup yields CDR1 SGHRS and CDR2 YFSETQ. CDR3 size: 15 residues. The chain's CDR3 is CASSNGQGDNSPLHF. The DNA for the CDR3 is TGCGCCAGCAGCAATGGACAGGGGGATAATTCACCCCTCCACTTT. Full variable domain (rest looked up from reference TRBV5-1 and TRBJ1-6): KAGVTQTPRYLIKTRGQQVTLSCSPISGHRSVSWYQQTPGQGLQFLFEYFSETQRNKGNFPGRFSGRQFSNSRSEMNVSTLELGDSALYLCASSNGQGDNSPLHFGNGTRLTVT.

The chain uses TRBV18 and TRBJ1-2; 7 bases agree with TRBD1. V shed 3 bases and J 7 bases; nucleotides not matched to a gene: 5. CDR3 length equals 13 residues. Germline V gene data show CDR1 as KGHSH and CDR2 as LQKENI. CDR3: CASSPGQELGYTF. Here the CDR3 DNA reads TGTGCCAGCTCACCCGGACAGGAACTTGGCTACACCTTC.

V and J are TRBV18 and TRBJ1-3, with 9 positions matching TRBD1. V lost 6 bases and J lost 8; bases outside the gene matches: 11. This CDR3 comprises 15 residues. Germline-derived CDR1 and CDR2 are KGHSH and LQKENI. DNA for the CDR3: TGTGCCAGCTCCCCCGGGACAGGGAGAGGAGACACCATATATTTT. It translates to CASSPGTGRGDTIYF. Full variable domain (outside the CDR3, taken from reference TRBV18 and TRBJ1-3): NAGVMQNPRHLVRRRGQEARLRCSPMKGHSHVYWYRQLPEEGLKFMVYLQKENIIDESGMPKERFSAEFPKEGPSILRIQQVVRGDSAAYFCASSPGTGRGDTIYFGEGSWLTVV.

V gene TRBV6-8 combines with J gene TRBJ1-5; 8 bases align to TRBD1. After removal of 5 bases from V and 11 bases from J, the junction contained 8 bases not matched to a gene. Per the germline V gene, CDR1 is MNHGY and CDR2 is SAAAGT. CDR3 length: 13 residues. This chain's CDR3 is CASSPQGAGSQHF. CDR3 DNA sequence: TGTGCCAGCAGTCCCCAGGGGGCTGGGTCCCAGCATTTT.

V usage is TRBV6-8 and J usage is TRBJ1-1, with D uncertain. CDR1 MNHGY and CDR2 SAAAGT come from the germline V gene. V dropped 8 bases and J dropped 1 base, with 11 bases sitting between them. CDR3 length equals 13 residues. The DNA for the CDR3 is TGTGCCAGCTCGGACGGGCAGAACACTGAAGCTTTCTTT. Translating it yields CASSDGQNTEAFF.

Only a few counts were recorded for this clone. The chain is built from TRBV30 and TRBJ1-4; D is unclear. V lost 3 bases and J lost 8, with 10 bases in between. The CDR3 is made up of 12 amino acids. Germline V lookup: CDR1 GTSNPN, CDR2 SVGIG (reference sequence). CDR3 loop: CAWSSIKEKLFF. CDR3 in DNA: TGTGCCTGGAGCTCTATAAAGGAAAAACTGTTTTTT.

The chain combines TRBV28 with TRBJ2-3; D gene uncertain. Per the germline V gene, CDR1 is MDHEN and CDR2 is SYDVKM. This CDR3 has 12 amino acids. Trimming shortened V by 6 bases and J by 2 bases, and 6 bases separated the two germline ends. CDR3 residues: CASRIDTDTQYF. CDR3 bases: TGTGCCAGCAGGATTGACACAGATACGCAGTATTTT.

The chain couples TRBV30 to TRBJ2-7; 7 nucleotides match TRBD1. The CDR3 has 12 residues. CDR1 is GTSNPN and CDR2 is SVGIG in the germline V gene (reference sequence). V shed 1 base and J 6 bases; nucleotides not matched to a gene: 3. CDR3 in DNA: TGTGCCTGGAGTGGACAGGGAGTCGAGCAGTACTTC. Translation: CAWSGQGVEQYF.

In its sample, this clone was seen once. The chain's CDR3 is CSARLGNTGELFF. The CDR3 DNA reads as TGCAGCGCTCGTCTGGGGAACACCGGGGAGCTGTTTTTT. The chain combines TRBV29-1 with TRBJ2-2; D not resolved. V lost 7 bases to trimming and J lost 1 base, with 10 bases between them. The CDR3 covers 13 residues. Germline assignment: CDR1 SQVTM and CDR2 ANQGSEA.

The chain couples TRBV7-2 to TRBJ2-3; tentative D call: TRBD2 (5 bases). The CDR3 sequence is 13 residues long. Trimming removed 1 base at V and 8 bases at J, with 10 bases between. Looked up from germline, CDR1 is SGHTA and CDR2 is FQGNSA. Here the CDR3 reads CASSLGTGITQYF. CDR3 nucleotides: TGTGCCAGCAGCTTAGGGACGGGGATTACGCAGTATTTT.

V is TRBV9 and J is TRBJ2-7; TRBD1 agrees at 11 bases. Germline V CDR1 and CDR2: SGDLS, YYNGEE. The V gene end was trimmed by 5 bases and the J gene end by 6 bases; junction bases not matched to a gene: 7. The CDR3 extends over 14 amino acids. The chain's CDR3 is CASSDWDRGSEQYF. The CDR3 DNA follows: TGTGCCAGCAGTGACTGGGACAGGGGGAGCGAGCAGTACTTC. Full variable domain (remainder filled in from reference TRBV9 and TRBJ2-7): DSGVTQTPKHLITATGQRVTLRCSPRSGDLSVYWYQQSLDQGLQFLIQYYNGEERAKGNILERFSAQQFPDLHSELNLSSLELGDSALYFCASSDWDRGSEQYFGPGTRLTVT.

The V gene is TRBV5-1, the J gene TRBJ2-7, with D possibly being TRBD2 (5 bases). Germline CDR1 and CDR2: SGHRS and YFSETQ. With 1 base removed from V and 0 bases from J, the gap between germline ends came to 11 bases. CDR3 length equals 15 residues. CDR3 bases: TGCGCCAGCAGCTTGTGGCTAGCAGACTCCTACGAGCAGTACTTC. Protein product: CASSLWLADSYEQYF.

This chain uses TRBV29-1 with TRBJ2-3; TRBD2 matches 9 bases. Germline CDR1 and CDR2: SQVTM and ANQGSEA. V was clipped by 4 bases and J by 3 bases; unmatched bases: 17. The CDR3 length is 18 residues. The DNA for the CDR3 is TGCAGCGTTGTTCTTGCTAGCGGGGTTCAGGGGTTGACAGATACGCAGTATTTT. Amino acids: CSVVLASGVQGLTDTQYF.

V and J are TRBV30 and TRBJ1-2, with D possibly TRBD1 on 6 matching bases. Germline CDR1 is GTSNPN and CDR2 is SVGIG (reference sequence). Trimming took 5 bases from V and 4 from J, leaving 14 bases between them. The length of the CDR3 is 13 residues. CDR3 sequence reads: CAWAQGTFYGYTF. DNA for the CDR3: TGTGCCTGGGCCCAGGGGACCTTCTATGGCTACACCTTC.

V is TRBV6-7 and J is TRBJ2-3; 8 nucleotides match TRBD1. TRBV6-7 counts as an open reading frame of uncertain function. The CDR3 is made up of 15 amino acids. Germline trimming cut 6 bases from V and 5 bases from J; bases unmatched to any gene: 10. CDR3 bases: TGTGCCAGCAGAGCTGCACAGGGGGAAGTAGATACGCAGTATTTT. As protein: CASRAAQGEVDTQYF.

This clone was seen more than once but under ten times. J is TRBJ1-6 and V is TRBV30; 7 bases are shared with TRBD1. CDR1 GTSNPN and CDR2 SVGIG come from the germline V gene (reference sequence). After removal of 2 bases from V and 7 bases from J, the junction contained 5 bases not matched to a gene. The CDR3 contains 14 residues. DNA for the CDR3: TGTGCCTGGAGTCGAGGACAGGACAATTCACCCCTCCACTTT. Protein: CAWSRGQDNSPLHF.